Listed here is a single T cell receptor (beta chain). Its target is unknown. The junction and the germline gene differ at one end; a read error may be behind it. The CDR3 length is 14 residues. Germline CDR1 SGDLS, CDR2 YYNGEE. The data are from a study of post-analysis software for immune sequencing data. About the research overall: Patients with relapsing-remitting, secondary progressive and progressive-relapsing multiple sclerosis courses were all represented.

cDNA libraries for TCR beta contained unique molecular identifiers. Input populations of roughly 1 to 10 million T cells gave rise to a few hundred thousand cDNA molecules. TCRdb processed the PCR reads anew with MiXCR; each CDR3 protein has one entry. The sample has about 400,000 distinct CDR3 sequences, approximately 33% seen once. Study observations and caveats: Patients used a few TRBV segments, including TRBV5-6, TRBV5-1 and TRBV20-1, more often than controls. For normalized Chao1 diversity, multiple sclerosis patients scored significantly lower than controls did. F measure clustering grouped samples strongly by preparation batch.

This sequence joins TRBV9 and TRBJ2-1; D gene unclear. The sequence was collected from a girl aged 5 to 17 with multiple sclerosis. The sequencing sample was made of blood. Here the CDR3 reads CVSSVAKESNEQFF. Written as DNA, the CDR3 is TGTGTCAGCAGCGTAGCTAAGGAGAGCAATGAGCAGTTCTTC. The whole variable domain, filled in from reference TRBV9 and TRBJ2-1, reads DSGVTQTPKHLITATGQRVTLRCSPRSGDLSVYWYQQSLDQGLQFLIQYYNGEERAKGNILERFSAQQFPDLHSELNLSSLELGDSALYFCVSSVAKESNEQFFGPGTRLTVL.